This TCR beta chain was observed in a study of Ad26.COV2.S vaccination and SARS-CoV-2 variants. Study at large: Enrollment placed the donor in the COV1001 Ad26.COV2.S trial arm.

The CDR3 extends over 15 amino acids. The germline gives CDR1 KGHSH, CDR2 LQKENI. Trimming cost V 6 bases and J 0 bases; bases outside gene matches: 5. The assay was immunoSEQ multiplex PCR, and TCRdb's table has in-frame clones only and misses some. The profile shows about 350,000 clones, 85% of them singletons. The study, taken as a whole, reports: Compared with placebo recipients, vaccine recipients had higher spike-specific TCR breadth. Similar non-spike TCR breadth was observed in recipients of vaccine and of placebo.

Noted treatment: over 15 received Ad26.COV2.S at low or high dose, single or two shots; a few received placebo; per-sample allocation not given. The study sampled participants on day 63 after the first vaccine or placebo injection. To note about this clone: Its specificity is not known.

The sequences come from peripheral blood, collected in a trial of Ad26.COV2.S vaccine versus placebo. The V gene is TRBV18, the J gene TRBJ2-1, with 7 bases lining up with TRBD2. The sequence came from a person aged 18-65 years who received the Ad26.COV2.S COVID-19 vaccine or a placebo. CDR3 amino acids: CASSASSGSYNEQFF. CDR3 nucleotides: TGTGCCAGCTCGGCATCTAGCGGCTCCTACAATGAGCAGTTCTTC.